This T cell receptor (beta chain) was sequenced during a study of cytomegalovirus exposure and HLA in healthy donors. PCR involved 60 Vbeta and 13 Jbeta primers. The table came from immunoSEQ multiplex PCR; TCRdb's copy has only in-frame clones and leaves some out. The sample has fewer than 150,000 clones; approximately 80% are singletons. The CDR3 runs to 14 residues. Germline V gene data show CDR1 as SNHLY and CDR2 as FYNNEI. V lost 6 bases to trimming and J lost 3 bases; unmatched junction nucleotides: 3. The receptor comes from a female donor in good health and CMV-seropositive. The chain combines TRBV2 with TRBJ1-4; 8 positions match TRBD1. Sequencing was performed on PBMCs. CDR3: CASRGQGSNEKLFF. The DNA of the CDR3 is TGTGCCAGCAGAGGACAGGGCTCTAATGAAAAACTGTTTTTT.